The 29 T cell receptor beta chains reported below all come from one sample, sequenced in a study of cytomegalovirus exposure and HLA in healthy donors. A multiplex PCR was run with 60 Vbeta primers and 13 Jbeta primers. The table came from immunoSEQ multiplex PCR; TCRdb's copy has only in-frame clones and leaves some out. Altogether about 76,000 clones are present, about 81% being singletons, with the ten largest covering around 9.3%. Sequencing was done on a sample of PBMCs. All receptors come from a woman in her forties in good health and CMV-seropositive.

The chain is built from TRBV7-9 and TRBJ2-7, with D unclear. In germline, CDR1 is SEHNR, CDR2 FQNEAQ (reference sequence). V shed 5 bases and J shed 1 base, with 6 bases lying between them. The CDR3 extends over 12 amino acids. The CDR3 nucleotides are TGTGCCAGCAGCCCAAATTCCTACGAGCAGTACTTC. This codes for CASSPNSYEQYF.

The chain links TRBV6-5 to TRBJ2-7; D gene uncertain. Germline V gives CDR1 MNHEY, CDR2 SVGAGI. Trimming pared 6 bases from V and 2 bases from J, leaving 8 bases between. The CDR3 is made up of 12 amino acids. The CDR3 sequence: CASRDAAYEQYF. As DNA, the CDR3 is TGTGCCAGCAGAGACGCGGCCTACGAGCAGTACTTC.

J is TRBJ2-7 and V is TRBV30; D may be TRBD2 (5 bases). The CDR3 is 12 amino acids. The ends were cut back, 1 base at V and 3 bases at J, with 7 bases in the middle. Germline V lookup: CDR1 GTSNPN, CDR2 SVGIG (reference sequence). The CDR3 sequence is CAWSGTRYEQYF. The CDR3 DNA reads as TGTGCCTGGAGTGGGACTCGCTACGAGCAGTACTTC.

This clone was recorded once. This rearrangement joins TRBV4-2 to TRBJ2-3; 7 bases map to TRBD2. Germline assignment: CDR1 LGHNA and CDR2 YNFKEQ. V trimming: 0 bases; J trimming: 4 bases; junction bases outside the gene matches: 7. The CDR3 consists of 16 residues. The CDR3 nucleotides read TGTGCCAGCAGCCAAGATTACGGGGGGAGGTCAGATACGCAGTATTTT. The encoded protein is CASSQDYGGRSDTQYF.

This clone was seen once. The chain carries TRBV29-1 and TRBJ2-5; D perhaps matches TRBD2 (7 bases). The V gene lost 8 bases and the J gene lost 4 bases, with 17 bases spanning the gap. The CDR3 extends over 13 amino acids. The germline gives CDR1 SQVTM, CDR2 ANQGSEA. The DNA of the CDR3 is TGCAGCTTCCACTGGGGGGGCGCAGAGACCCAGTACTTC. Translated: CSFHWGGAETQYF. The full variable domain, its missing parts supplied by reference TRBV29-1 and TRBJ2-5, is SAVISQKPSRDICQRGTSLTIQCQVDSQVTMMFWYRQQPGQSLTLIATANQGSEATYESGFVIDKFPISRPNLTFSTLTVSNMSPEDSSIYLCSFHWGGAETQYFGPGTRLLVL.

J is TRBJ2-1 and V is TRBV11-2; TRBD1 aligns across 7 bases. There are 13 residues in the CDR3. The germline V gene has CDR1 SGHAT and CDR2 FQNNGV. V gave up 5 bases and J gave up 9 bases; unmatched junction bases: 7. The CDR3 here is CASSPTGYSEQFF. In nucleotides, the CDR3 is TGTGCCAGCAGCCCGACAGGGTATAGTGAGCAGTTCTTC.

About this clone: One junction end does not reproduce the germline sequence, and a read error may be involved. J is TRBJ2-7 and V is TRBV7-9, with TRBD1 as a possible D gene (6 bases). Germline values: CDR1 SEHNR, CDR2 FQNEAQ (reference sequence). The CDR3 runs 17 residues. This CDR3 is CSSSLVSHSGADYEQYF. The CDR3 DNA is TGTTCCAGCAGCTTAGTATCTCATTCAGGGGCGGACTACGAGCAGTACTTC.

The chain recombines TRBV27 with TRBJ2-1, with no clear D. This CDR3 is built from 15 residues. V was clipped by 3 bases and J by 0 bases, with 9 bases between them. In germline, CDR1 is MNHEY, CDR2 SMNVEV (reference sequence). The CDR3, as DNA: TGTGCCAGCAGTTTTATACTGAGCTCCTACAATGAGCAGTTCTTC. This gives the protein CASSFILSSYNEQFF.

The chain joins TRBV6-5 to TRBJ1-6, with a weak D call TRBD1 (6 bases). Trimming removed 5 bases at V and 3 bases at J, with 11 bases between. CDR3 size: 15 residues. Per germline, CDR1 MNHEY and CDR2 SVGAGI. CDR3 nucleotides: TGTGCCAGCAGTCCCGGGACAAGCTATAATTCACCCCTCCACTTT. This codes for CASSPGTSYNSPLHF.

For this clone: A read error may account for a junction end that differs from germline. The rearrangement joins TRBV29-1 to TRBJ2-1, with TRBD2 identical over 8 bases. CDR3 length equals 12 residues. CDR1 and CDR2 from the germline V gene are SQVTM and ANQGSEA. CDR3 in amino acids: CSVEAGVNEQFF. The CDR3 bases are TGCAGCGTCGAAGCGGGGGTGAATGAGCAGTTCTTC.

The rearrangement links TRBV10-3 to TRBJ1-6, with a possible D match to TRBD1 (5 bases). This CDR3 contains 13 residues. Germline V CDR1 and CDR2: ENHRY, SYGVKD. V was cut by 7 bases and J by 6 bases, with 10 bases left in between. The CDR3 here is CAIMGGPNSPLHF. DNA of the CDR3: TGTGCCATCATGGGGGGTCCTAATTCACCCCTCCACTTT.

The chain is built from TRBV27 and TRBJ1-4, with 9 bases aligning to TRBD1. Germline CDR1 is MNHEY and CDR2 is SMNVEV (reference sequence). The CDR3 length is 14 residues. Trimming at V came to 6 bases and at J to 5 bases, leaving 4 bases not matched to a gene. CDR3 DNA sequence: TGTGCCAGCAGGGGCGGGACAGGGAATGAAAAACTGTTTTTT. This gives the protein CASRGGTGNEKLFF. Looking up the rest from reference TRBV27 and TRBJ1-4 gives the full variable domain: EAQVTQNPRYLITVTGKKLTVTCSQNMNHEYMSWYRQDPGLGLRQIYYSMNVEVTDKGDVPEGYKVSRKEKRNFPLILESPSPNQTSLYFCASRGGTGNEKLFFGSGTQLSVL.

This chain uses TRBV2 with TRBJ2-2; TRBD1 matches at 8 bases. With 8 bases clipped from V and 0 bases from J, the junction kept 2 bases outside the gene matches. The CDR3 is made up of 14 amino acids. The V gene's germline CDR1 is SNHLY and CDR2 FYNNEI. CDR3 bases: TGTGCCAGCCGGGACAGGACGAACACCGGGGAGCTGTTTTTT. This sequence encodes CASRDRTNTGELFF.

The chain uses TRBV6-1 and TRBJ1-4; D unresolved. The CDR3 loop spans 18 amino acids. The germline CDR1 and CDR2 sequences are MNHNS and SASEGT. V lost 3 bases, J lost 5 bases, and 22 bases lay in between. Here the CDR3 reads CASSDCPSLLVDNEKLFF. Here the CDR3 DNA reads TGTGCCAGCAGTGACTGTCCAAGTCTCCTAGTCGACAATGAAAAACTGTTTTTT.

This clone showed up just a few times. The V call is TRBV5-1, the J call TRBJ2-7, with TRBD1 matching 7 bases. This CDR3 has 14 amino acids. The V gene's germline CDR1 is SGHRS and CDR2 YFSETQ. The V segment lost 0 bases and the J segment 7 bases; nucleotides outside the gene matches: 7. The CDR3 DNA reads TGCGCCAGCAGCTTGGGTTTGGGACAGCGGGAGCAGTACTTC. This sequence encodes CASSLGLGQREQYF.

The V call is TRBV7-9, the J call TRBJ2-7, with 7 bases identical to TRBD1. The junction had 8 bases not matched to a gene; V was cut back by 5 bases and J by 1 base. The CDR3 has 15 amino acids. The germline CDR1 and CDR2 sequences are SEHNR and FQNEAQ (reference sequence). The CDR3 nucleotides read TGTGCCAGCAGCCCGCCGGGACAGAGTTCCTACGAGCAGTACTTC. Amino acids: CASSPPGQSSYEQYF.

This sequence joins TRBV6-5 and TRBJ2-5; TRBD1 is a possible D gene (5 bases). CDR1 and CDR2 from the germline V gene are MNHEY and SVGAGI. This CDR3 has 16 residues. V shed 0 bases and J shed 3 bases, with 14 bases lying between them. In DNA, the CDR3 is TGTGCCAGCAGTTACTCGATCCAGGGTACCGAAGAGACCCAGTACTTC. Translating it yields CASSYSIQGTEETQYF.

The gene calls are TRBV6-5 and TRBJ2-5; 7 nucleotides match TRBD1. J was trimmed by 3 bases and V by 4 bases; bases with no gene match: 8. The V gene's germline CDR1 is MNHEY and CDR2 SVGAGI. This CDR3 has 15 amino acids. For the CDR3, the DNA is TGTGCCAGCAGTTTGACAGGGAATGGAGAAGAGACCCAGTACTTC. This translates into CASSLTGNGEETQYF.

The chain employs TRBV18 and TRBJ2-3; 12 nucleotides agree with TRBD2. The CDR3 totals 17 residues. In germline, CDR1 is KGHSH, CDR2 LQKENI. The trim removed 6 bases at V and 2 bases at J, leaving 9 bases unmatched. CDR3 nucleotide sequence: TGTGCCAGCTCCCCCTGGACTAGCGGGGACTTCACAGATACGCAGTATTTT. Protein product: CASSPWTSGDFTDTQYF.

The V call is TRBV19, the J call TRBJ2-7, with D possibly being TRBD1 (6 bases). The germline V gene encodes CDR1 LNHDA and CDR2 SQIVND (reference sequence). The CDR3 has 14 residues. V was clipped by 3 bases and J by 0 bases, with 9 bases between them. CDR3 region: CASSMGASSYEQYF. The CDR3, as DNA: TGTGCCAGTAGTATGGGGGCAAGCTCCTACGAGCAGTACTTC.

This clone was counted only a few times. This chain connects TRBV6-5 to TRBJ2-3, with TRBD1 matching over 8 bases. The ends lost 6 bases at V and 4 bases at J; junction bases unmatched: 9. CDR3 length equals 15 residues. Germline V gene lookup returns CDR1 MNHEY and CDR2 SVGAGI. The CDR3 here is CASSSAGGLADTQYF. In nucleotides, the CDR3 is TGTGCCAGCAGCTCGGCAGGGGGCCTCGCAGATACGCAGTATTTT.

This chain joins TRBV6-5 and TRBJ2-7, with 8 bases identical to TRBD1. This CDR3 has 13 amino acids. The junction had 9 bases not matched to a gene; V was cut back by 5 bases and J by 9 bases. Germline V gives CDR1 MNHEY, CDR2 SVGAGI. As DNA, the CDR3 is TGTGCCAGCAGTGAAGCGGAGGGGACAGGGCAGTACTTC. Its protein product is CASSEAEGTGQYF.

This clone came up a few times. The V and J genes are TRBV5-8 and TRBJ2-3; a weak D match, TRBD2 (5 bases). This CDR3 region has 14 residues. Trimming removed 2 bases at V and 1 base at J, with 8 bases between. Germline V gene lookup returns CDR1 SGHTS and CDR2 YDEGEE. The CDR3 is CASSFAGGTDTQYF. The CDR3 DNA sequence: TGTGCCAGCAGCTTTGCCGGGGGCACAGATACGCAGTATTTT.

The CDR3, as DNA: TGCGCCAGCAGCGCGAAGACAGGGGAAGAGACCCAGTACTTC. Residues: CASSAKTGEETQYF. The V and J genes are TRBV5-1 and TRBJ2-5, with 8 positions matching TRBD1. This CDR3 is 14 amino acids long. Per germline, CDR1 SGHRS and CDR2 YFSETQ. The trim removed 4 bases at V and 3 bases at J, leaving 5 bases unmatched.

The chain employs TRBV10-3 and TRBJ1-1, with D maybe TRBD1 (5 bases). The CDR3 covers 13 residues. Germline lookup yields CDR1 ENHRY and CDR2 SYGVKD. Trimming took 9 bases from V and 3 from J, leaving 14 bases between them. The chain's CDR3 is CAMNRGGDTEAFF. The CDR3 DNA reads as TGTGCCATGAATCGGGGCGGGGACACTGAAGCTTTCTTT.

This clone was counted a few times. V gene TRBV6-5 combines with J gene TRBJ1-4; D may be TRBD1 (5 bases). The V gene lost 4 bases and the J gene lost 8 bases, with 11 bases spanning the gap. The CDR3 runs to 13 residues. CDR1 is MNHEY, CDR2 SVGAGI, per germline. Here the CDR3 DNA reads TGTGCCAGCAGTTCCGGGGGGAACGAAAAACTGTTTTTT. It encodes CASSSGGNEKLFF.

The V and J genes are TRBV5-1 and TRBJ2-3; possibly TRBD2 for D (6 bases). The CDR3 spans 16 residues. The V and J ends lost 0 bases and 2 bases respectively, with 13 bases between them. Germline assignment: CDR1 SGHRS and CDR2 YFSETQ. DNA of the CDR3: TGCGCCAGCAGCTTGGTCGGTCCGGGGGACACAGATACGCAGTATTTT. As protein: CASSLVGPGDTDTQYF.

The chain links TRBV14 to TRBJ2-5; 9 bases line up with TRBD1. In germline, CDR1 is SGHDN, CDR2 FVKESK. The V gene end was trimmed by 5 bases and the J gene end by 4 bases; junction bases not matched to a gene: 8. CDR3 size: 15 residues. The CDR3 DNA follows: TGTGCCAGCAGCTACGGACAGGGGTCGGGAGAGACCCAGTACTTC. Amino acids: CASSYGQGSGETQYF.

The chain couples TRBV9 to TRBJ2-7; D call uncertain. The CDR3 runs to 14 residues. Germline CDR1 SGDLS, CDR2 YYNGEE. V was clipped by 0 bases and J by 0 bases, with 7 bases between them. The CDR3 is CASSVVADSYEQYF. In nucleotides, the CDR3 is TGTGCCAGCAGCGTAGTAGCAGACTCCTACGAGCAGTACTTC.